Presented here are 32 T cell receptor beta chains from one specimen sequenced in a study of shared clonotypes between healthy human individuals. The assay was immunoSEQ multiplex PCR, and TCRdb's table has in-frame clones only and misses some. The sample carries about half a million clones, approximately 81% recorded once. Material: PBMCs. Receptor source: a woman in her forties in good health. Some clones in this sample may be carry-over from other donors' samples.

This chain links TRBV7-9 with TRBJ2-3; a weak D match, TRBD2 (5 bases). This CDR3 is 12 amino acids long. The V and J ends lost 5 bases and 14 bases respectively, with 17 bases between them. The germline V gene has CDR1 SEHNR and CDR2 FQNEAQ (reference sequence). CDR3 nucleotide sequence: TGTGCCAGCAGCCGTACTAGAGAGGCTCCGTATTTT. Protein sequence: CASSRTREAPYF.

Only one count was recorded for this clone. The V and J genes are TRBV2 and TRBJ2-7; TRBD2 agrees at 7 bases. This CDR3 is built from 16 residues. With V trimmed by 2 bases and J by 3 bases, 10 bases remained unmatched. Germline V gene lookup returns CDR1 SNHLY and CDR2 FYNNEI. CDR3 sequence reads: CASSELGWLADYEQYF. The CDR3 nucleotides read TGTGCCAGCAGTGAATTGGGGTGGCTAGCGGACTACGAGCAGTACTTC. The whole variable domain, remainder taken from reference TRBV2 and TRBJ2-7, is EPEVTQTPSHQVTQMGQEVILRCVPISNHLYFYWYRQILGQKVEFLVSFYNNEISEKSEIFDDQFSVERPDGSNFTLKIRSTKLEDSAMYFCASSELGWLADYEQYFGPGTRLTVT.

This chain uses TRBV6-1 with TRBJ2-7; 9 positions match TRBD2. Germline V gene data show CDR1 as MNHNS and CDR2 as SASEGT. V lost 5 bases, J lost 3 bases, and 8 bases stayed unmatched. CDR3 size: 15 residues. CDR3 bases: TGTGCCAGCAGTCCCTACACTAGCGGGTTCTACGAGCAGTACTTC. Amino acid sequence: CASSPYTSGFYEQYF.

The CDR3 sequence: CASRGLEGSNQPQHF. CDR3 bases: TGTGCCAGCAGAGGCCTCGAGGGTTCCAATCAGCCCCAGCATTTT. The chain employs TRBV6-6 and TRBJ1-5; no definite D call. The length of the CDR3 is 15 residues. Germline-derived CDR1 and CDR2 are MNHNY and SVGAGI (reference sequence). Trimming took off 6 bases at V and 3 bases at J, with 15 bases between the two ends.

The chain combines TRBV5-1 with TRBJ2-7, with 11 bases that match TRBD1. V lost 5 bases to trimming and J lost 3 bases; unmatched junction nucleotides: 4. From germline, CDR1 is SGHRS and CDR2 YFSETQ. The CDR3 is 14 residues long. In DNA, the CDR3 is TGCGCCAGCAGGGAGGGACAGGGGGGCTACGAGCAGTACTTC. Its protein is CASREGQGGYEQYF.

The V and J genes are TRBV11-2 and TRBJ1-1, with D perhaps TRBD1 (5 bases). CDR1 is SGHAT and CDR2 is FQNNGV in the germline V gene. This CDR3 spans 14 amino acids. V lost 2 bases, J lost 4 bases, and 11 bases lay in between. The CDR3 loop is CASSLIWGGTEAFF. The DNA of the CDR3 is TGTGCCAGCAGCTTAATTTGGGGGGGCACTGAAGCTTTCTTT.

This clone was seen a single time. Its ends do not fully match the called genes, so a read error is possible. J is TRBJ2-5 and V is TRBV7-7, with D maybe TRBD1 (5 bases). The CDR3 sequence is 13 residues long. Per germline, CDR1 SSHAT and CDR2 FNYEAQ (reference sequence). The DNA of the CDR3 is TGTGCTAGCAGCGCGGACACCCAAGAGACCCAGTACTTC. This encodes CASSADTQETQYF.

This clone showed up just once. DNA for the CDR3: TGTGCCAGCAGCTTAGTAGGTGCTAGCACAGATACGCAGTATTTT. Protein: CASSLVGASTDTQYF. The rearrangement joins TRBV7-6 to TRBJ2-3; the D is unclear. This CDR3 is built from 15 residues. CDR1 and CDR2 from the germline V gene are SGHVS and FNYEAQ. Between the trimmed V and J ends, which lost 1 base and 0 bases, there was a span of 8 bases.

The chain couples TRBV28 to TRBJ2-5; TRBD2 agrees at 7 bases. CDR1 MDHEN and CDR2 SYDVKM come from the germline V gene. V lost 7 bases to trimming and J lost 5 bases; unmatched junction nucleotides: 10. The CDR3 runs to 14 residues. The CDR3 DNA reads TGTGCCAGCAACCCTAGCGGAAGGGAGGAGACCCAGTACTTC. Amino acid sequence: CASNPSGREETQYF. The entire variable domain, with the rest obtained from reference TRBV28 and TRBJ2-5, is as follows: DVKVTQSSRYLVKRTGEKVFLECVQDMDHENMFWYRQDPGLGLRLIYFSYDVKMKEKGDIPEGYSVSREKKERFSLILESASTNQTSMYLCASNPSGREETQYFGPGTRLLVL.

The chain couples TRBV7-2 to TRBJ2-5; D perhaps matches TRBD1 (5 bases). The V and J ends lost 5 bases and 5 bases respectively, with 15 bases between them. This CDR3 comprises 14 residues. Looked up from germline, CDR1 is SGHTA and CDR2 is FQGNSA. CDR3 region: CASSPSGLSETQYF. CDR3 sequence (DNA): TGTGCCAGCAGCCCTTCAGGGTTGTCGGAGACCCAGTACTTC. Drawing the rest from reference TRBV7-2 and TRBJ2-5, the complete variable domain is GAGVSQSPSNKVTEKGKDVELRCDPISGHTALYWYRQSLGQGLEFLIYFQGNSAPDKSGLPSDRFSAERTGGSVSTLTIQRTQQEDSAVYLCASSPSGLSETQYFGPGTRLLVL.

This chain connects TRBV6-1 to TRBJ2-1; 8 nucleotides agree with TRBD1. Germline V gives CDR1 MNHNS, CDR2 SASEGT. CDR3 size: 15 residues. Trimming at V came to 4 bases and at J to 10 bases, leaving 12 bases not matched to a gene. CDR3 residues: CASSGLRDRYAEQFF. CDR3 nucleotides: TGTGCCAGCAGTGGATTAAGGGACAGGTATGCCGAGCAGTTCTTC.

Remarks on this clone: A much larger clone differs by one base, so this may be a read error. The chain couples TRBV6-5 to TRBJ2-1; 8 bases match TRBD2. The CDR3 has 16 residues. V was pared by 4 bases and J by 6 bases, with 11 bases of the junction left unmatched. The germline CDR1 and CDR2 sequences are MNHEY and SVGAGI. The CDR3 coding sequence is TGTGCCAGCAGTTCCGGGGGGGGGAGCCCCTGCAATGAGCAGTTCTTC. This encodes CASSSGGGSPCNEQFF.

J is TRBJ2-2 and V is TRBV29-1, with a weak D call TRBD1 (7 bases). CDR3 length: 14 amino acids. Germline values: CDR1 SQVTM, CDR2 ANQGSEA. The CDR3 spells CIARGTEYTGELFF. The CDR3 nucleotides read TGCATCGCTCGGGGGACAGAATACACCGGGGAGCTGTTTTTT.

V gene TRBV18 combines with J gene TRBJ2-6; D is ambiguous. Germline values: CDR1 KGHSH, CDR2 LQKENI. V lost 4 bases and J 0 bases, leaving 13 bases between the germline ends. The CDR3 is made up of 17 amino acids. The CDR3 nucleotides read TGTGCCAGCTCACTCCGGGCCCCGACCTCTGGGGCCAACGTCCTGACTTTC. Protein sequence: CASSLRAPTSGANVLTF.

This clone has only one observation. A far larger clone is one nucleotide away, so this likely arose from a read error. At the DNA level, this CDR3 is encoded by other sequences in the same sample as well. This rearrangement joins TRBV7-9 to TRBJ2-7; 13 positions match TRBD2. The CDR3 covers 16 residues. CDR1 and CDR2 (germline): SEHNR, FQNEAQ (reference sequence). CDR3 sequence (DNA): TGTGCAAGCAGCTTAGGGGGACTAGCGGGACAGTACGAGCAGTACTTC. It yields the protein CASSLGGLAGQYEQYF.

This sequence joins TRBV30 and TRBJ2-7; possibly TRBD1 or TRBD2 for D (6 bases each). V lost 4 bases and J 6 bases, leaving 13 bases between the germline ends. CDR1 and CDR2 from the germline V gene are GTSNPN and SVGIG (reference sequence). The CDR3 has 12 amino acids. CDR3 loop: CAWTRGGGEQYF. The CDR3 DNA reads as TGTGCCTGGACGAGAGGAGGGGGCGAGCAGTACTTC.

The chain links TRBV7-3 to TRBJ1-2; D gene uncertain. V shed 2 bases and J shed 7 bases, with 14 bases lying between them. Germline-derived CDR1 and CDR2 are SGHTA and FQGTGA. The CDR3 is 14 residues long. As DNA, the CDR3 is TGTGCCAGCAGCTTAGGGATTTCGGATCGTGGCTACACCTTC. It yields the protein CASSLGISDRGYTF.

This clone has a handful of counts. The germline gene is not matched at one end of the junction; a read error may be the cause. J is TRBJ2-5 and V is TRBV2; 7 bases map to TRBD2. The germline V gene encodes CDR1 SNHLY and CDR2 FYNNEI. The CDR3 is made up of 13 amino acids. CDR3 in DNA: TGTGCCAGCAGTAAAGCGGGAAAAGAGACCCAGTACTTC. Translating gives CASSKAGKETQYF.

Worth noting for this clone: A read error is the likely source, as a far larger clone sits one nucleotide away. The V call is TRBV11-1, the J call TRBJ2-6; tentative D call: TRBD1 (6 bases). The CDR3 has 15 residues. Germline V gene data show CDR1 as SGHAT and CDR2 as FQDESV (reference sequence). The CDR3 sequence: CASRQTGSGANVMTF. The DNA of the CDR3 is TGTGCCAGCAGACAAACAGGGTCTGGGGCCAACGTCATGACTTTC.

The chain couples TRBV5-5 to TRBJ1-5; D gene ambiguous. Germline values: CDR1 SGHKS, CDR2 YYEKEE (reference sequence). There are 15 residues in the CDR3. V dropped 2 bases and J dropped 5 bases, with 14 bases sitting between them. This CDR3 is CASSFRAQTYQPQHF. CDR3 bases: TGTGCCAGCAGCTTTCGGGCTCAGACTTATCAGCCCCAGCATTTT.

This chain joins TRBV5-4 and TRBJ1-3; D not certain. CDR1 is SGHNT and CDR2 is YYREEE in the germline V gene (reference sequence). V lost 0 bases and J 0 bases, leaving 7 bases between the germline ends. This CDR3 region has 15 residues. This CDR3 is CASSLGGYSGNTIYF. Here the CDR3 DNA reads TGTGCCAGCAGCTTGGGCGGGTACTCTGGAAACACCATATATTTT.

The CDR3 spells CASSLGIAELSYEQYF. CDR3 DNA sequence: TGTGCCAGCAGCCTCGGAATAGCGGAGCTCTCCTACGAGCAGTACTTC. The V and J genes are TRBV28 and TRBJ2-7, with D possibly being TRBD2 (6 bases). Germline loops: CDR1 MDHEN, CDR2 SYDVKM. There are 16 residues in the CDR3. V was cut by 6 bases and J by 0 bases, with 18 bases left in between.

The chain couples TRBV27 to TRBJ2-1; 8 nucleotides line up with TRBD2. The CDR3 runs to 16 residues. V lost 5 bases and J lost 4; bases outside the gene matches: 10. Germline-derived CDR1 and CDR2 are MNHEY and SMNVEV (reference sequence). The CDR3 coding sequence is TGTGCCAGCAGTCTTAGACTAGCGTGGGGATACAATGAGCAGTTCTTC. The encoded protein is CASSLRLAWGYNEQFF.

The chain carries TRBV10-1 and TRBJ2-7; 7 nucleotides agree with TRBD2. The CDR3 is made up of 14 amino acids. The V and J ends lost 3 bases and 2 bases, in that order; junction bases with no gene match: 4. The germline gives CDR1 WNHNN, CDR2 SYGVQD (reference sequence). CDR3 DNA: TGCGCCAGCAGTGAATTGGCGGGAGCCTACGAGCAGTACTTC. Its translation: CASSELAGAYEQYF.

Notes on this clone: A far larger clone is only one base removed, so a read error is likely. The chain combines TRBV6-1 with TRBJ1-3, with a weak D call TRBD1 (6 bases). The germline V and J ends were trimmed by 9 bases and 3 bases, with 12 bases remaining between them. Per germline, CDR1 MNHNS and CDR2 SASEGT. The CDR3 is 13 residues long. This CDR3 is CASTWDNGNTIYF. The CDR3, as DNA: TGTGCCAGTACCTGGGACAATGGAAACACCATATATTTT.

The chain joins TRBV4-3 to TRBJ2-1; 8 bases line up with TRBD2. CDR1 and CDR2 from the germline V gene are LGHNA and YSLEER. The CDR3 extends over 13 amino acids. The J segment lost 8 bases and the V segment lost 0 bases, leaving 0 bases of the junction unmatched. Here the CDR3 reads CASSQELADEQFF. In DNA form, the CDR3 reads TGCGCCAGCAGCCAAGAACTAGCGGATGAGCAGTTCTTC.

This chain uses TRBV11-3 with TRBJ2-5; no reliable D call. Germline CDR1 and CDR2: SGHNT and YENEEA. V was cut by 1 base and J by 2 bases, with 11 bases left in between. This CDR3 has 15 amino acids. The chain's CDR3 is CASSLGSELQETQYF. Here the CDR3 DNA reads TGTGCCAGCAGCTTAGGCTCCGAGTTACAAGAGACCCAGTACTTC.

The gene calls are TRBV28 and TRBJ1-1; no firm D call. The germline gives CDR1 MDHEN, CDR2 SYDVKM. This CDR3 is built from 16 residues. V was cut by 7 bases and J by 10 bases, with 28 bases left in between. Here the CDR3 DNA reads TGTGCCAGCACCACGGCGAGGGAGGTCCCACGGCTGGTAGCTTTCTTT. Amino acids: CASTTAREVPRLVAFF.

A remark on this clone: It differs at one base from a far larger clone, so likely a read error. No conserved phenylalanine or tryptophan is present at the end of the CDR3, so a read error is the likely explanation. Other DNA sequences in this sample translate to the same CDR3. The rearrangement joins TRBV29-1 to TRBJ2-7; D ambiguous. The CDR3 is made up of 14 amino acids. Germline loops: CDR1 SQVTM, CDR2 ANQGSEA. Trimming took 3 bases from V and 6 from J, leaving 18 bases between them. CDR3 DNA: TGCAGCGTTGAGGTGGGCTATCTCGATCGCGAGCAGTACCTC. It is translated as CSVEVGYLDREQYL.

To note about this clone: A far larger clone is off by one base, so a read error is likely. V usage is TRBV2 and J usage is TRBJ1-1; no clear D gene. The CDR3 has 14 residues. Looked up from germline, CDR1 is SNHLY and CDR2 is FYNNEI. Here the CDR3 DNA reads TGTGCCAGCAGTGTGGGCCGATCTTCCGCTGAAGCTCTCTTT. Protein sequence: CASSVGRSSAEALF.

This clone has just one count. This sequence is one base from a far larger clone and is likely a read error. The CDR3 loop is CASSLSGRDTQYF. The CDR3 nucleotides are TGTGCTAGCAGCTTGAGTGGTCGGGATACGCAGTATTTT. The genes are TRBV7-4 and TRBJ2-3; D ambiguous. The CDR3 spans 13 residues. CDR1 is SGHVT, CDR2 SQSDAQ, per germline.

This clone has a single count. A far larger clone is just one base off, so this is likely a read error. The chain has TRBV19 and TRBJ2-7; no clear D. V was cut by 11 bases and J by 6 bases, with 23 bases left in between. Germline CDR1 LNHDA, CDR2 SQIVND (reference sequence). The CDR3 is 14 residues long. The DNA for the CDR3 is TGTGCCGGTAAGTTTAACAGCATAAGTTCCGAGCAGTACTTC. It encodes CAGKFNSISSEQYF.